Presented here are 13 T cell receptor beta chains from one specimen sequenced in a study of cytomegalovirus exposure and HLA in healthy donors. It was with 60 Vbeta and 13 Jbeta primers that the PCR ran. Here immunoSEQ multiplex PCR was the method, and the copy in TCRdb shows in-frame clones only, minus some. The repertoire consists of 55,000 to 65,000 clones, with 80% occurring once and the leading ten covering 6%. Specimen: PBMCs. These TCRs come from a male donor in good health and CMV-seronegative.

The chain links TRBV6-5 to TRBJ1-1; perhaps TRBD1 as D (5 bases). Trimming stripped 5 bases from V and 8 bases from J, with 12 bases between. This CDR3 region has 12 residues. Germline V gene data show CDR1 as MNHEY and CDR2 as SVGAGI. In nucleotides, the CDR3 is TGTGCCAGCAGTCCCCTAGGGGCCGAAGCTTTCTTT. This sequence encodes CASSPLGAEAFF.

Worth noting for this clone: Other DNA sequences in this sample translate to the same CDR3. CDR3 loop: CASSATRTALTEAFF. The CDR3 bases are TGTGCCAGTAGTGCCACGCGGACAGCGCTCACTGAAGCTTTCTTT. This sequence joins TRBV19 and TRBJ1-1, with D tentatively TRBD1 (6 bases). Germline CDR1 is LNHDA and CDR2 is SQIVND (reference sequence). V shed 5 bases and J shed 4 bases, with 17 bases lying between them. The CDR3 runs 15 residues.

The rearrangement links TRBV7-2 to TRBJ1-3; D perhaps matches TRBD1 (6 bases). With 5 bases removed from V and 0 bases from J, the gap between germline ends came to 11 bases. Germline loops: CDR1 SGHTA, CDR2 FQGNSA. The CDR3 spans 15 residues. The CDR3 DNA is TGTGCCAGCAGCCCGACAGGCCACTCTGGAAACACCATATATTTT. It yields the protein CASSPTGHSGNTIYF.

The CDR3 DNA follows: TGTGCCAGCAGCTTCCATCCCCTACTAGCGGGCAATGAGCAGTTCTTC. It specifies CASSFHPLLAGNEQFF. This sequence joins TRBV7-9 and TRBJ2-1; TRBD2 agrees at 9 bases. Germline assignment: CDR1 SEHNR and CDR2 FQNEAQ (reference sequence). This CDR3 has 16 residues. The ends lost 3 bases at V and 6 bases at J; junction bases unmatched: 9.

This clone appeared once. The V call is TRBV18, the J call TRBJ1-5; D may be TRBD1 (5 bases). The CDR3 is made up of 18 amino acids. Germline loops: CDR1 KGHSH, CDR2 LQKENI. V gave up 3 bases and J gave up 9 bases, with 27 bases separating them. CDR3 nucleotides: TGTGCCAGCTCACCCGGCGGGAGCGGTCACGGGACCCCCACGCCCCAGCATTTT. Translation: CASSPGGSGHGTPTPQHF.

The rearrangement joins TRBV13 to TRBJ2-7; TRBD1 matches at 11 bases. The germline V gene encodes CDR1 PRHDT and CDR2 FYEKMQ (reference sequence). V lost 5 bases, J lost 4 bases, and 7 bases stayed unmatched. CDR3 length: 15 amino acids. The CDR3: CASSIGQGATYEQYF. Here the CDR3 DNA reads TGTGCCAGCAGCATTGGACAGGGGGCTACATACGAGCAGTACTTC. The whole variable domain, filled in from reference TRBV13 and TRBJ2-7, reads AAGVIQSPRHLIKEKRETATLKCYPIPRHDTVYWYQQGPGQDPQFLISFYEKMQSDKGSIPDRFSAQQFSDYHSELNMSSLELGDSALYFCASSIGQGATYEQYFGPGTRLTVT.

This sequence joins TRBV19 and TRBJ1-1; D is perhaps TRBD1 (5 bases). Germline CDR1 reads LNHDA; CDR2 reads SQIVND (reference sequence). Between the trimmed V and J ends, which lost 10 bases and 1 base, there was a span of 22 bases. The CDR3 length is 16 residues. The CDR3 region has the DNA TGTGCCACCCGTGGAGGGCAGGGTTGGGGGAACACTGAAGCTTTCTTT. It yields the protein CATRGGQGWGNTEAFF.

The V call is TRBV11-3, the J call TRBJ2-5, with D tentatively TRBD1 (6 bases). The germline CDR1 and CDR2 sequences are SGHNT and YENEEA. The CDR3 is made up of 14 amino acids. V lost 2 bases, J lost 1 base, and 8 bases lay in between. CDR3 nucleotides: TGTGCCAGCAGCTTACAGGGGCTCCAAGAGACCCAGTACTTC. It yields the protein CASSLQGLQETQYF.

The chain recombines TRBV5-1 with TRBJ2-3; TRBD2 aligns across 9 bases. Trimming removed 1 base from V and 3 bases from J; junction bases left unmatched: 9. Germline loops: CDR1 SGHRS, CDR2 YFSETQ. This CDR3 region has 17 residues. The CDR3 spells CASSLLRGGAGTDTQYF. As DNA, the CDR3 is TGCGCCAGCAGCTTGCTGCGCGGGGGGGCGGGTACAGATACGCAGTATTTT.

The genes are TRBV7-3 and TRBJ2-1; 16 bases fit TRBD2. The germline V gene has CDR1 SGHTA and CDR2 FQGTGA. The CDR3 totals 13 residues. The ends lost 3 bases at V and 16 bases at J; junction bases unmatched: 3. CDR3 protein: CASSLGLAGGIFF. DNA of the CDR3: TGTGCCAGCAGCTTGGGACTAGCGGGGGGGATTTTCTTC.

This chain uses TRBV7-3 with TRBJ1-1; 8 bases map to TRBD1. Germline V gene data show CDR1 as SGHTA and CDR2 as FQGTGA. The CDR3 loop spans 12 amino acids. The V and J ends lost 3 bases and 7 bases, in that order; junction bases with no gene match: 1. The CDR3 here is CASSLGQDEAFF. CDR3 nucleotide sequence: TGTGCCAGCAGCTTGGGACAGGATGAAGCTTTCTTT.

This chain links TRBV5-4 with TRBJ1-2; 11 nucleotides match TRBD1. There are 15 residues in the CDR3. J lost 6 bases, V lost 3 bases, and 7 bases had no gene match. Looked up from germline, CDR1 is SGHNT and CDR2 is YYREEE (reference sequence). CDR3 sequence reads: CASSSTRDRGDGYTF. CDR3 DNA sequence: TGTGCCAGCAGCTCCACGAGGGACAGGGGGGATGGCTACACCTTC.

V is TRBV29-1 and J is TRBJ2-5; unclear D gene. The CDR3 consists of 12 residues. With 3 bases removed from V and 4 bases from J, the gap between germline ends came to 9 bases. From germline, CDR1 is SQVTM and CDR2 ANQGSEA. CDR3 sequence (DNA): TGCAGCGTTGATAGCAGTCGAGAGACCCAGTACTTC. This sequence encodes CSVDSSRETQYF.